Shown below are 10 T cell receptor beta chains from a single sample sequenced in a study of T cell responses to AZD1222 COVID-19 vaccine. Sequencing used immunoSEQ multiplex PCR; TCRdb keeps in-frame clones, though not all of them. Among fewer than 150,000 clones listed, about 88% were seen once. The sample was peripheral blood, taken 28 days after the second AZD1222 dose. The receptor source for this set is an adult who received the AZD1222 COVID-19 vaccine.

This rearrangement joins TRBV19 to TRBJ1-5; a weak D match, TRBD1 (6 bases). The ends were cut back, 4 bases at V and 2 bases at J, with 9 bases in the middle. This CDR3 comprises 14 residues. CDR1 and CDR2 (germline): LNHDA, SQIVND (reference sequence). The CDR3 DNA follows: TGTGCCAGTAGTAAAAGACAGGGCAATCAGCCCCAGCATTTT. It yields the protein CASSKRQGNQPQHF.

The rearrangement uses TRBV6-2 or TRBV6-3 and TRBJ1-1, with D uncertain. V was pared by 6 bases and J by 1 base, with 12 bases between. The germline V gene encodes CDR1 MNHEY and CDR2 SVGEGT. CDR3 length equals 14 residues. CDR3 coding DNA: TGTGCCAGCAGCGACTACACTGGGAACACTGAAGCTTTCTTT. This gives the protein CASSDYTGNTEAFF.

The V gene is TRBV7-3, the J gene TRBJ2-6; D is ambiguous. Looked up from germline, CDR1 is SGHTA and CDR2 is FQGTGA. CDR3 size: 17 residues. The germline V and J ends were trimmed by 5 bases and 4 bases, with 18 bases remaining between them. Here the CDR3 DNA reads TGTGCCAGCAGCCTAAAAGACCAATTTCAGGGGGCCAACGTCCTGACTTTC. Translation gives CASSLKDQFQGANVLTF. The complete variable domain, with remaining parts taken from reference TRBV7-3 and TRBJ2-6, reads GAGVSQTPSNKVTEKGKYVELRCDPISGHTALYWYRQSLGQGPEFLIYFQGTGAADDSGLPNDRFFAVRPEGSVSTLKIQRTERGDSAVYLCASSLKDQFQGANVLTFGAGSRLTVL.

This chain joins TRBV7-9 and TRBJ1-1; D remains unclear. Trimming left V 3 bases short and J 6 bases short, with 14 bases between. The CDR3 has 14 residues. The germline V gene has CDR1 SEHNR and CDR2 FQNEAQ (reference sequence). The CDR3 DNA sequence: TGTGCCAGCAGCTTGGCGCCCTTGGGGTCTGAAGCTTTCTTT. Its protein product is CASSLAPLGSEAFF.

The rearrangement joins TRBV12-3 or TRBV12-4 to TRBJ2-3; D is possibly TRBD1 (6 bases). The CDR3 covers 13 residues. V lost 6 bases to trimming and J lost 4 bases, with 11 bases between them. This CDR3 reads CASRPTGADTQYF. DNA of the CDR3: TGTGCCAGCAGGCCGACAGGTGCAGATACGCAGTATTTT.

The rearrangement joins TRBV19 to TRBJ1-6, with D possibly matching TRBD1 (5 bases). In germline, CDR1 is LNHDA, CDR2 SQIVND (reference sequence). This CDR3 has 17 amino acids. With 1 base removed from V and 2 bases from J, the gap between germline ends came to 12 bases. The chain's CDR3 is CASSIAQGLTYNSPLHF. CDR3 sequence (DNA): TGTGCCAGTAGTATAGCGCAGGGACTCACCTATAATTCACCCCTCCACTTT.

The chain joins TRBV3-1 (or the pseudogene TRBV3-2) to TRBJ2-1; a possible D gene is TRBD2 (5 bases). Per the germline V gene, CDR1 is LGHDT and CDR2 is YNNKEL (reference sequence). The CDR3 runs 13 residues. V was trimmed by 4 bases and J by 10 bases, leaving 14 bases between them. Written as DNA, the CDR3 is TGTGCCAGCAGCCCACCCCCGGGGATCGAGCAGTTCTTC. This encodes CASSPPPGIEQFF.

This clone was seen a handful of times. The chain recombines TRBV27 with TRBJ2-2, with D tentatively TRBD2 (5 bases). Per the germline V gene, CDR1 is MNHEY and CDR2 is SMNVEV (reference sequence). V was pared by 5 bases and J by 6 bases, with 16 bases between. The CDR3 extends over 15 amino acids. CDR3 loop: CASSLRGLEAGELFF. Written as DNA, the CDR3 is TGTGCCAGCAGTCTCCGCGGCCTGGAGGCCGGGGAGCTGTTTTTT.

The chain joins TRBV19 to TRBJ2-3; 8 bases agree with TRBD1. CDR1 LNHDA and CDR2 SQIVND come from the germline V gene (reference sequence). This CDR3 comprises 15 residues. Trimming removed 8 bases from V and 0 bases from J; junction bases left unmatched: 7. CDR3 DNA: TGTGCCAGTGAAGACAGGGGATTGAGCACAGATACGCAGTATTTT. The encoded protein is CASEDRGLSTDTQYF.

The genes are TRBV5-1 and TRBJ1-4, with D maybe TRBD1 (6 bases). Germline assignment: CDR1 SGHRS and CDR2 YFSETQ. Trimming took 0 bases from V and 7 from J, leaving 10 bases between them. CDR3 length: 14 amino acids. CDR3 bases: TGCGCCAGCAGCTTGGGGGGGCCCGGTGAAAAACTGTTTTTT. The encoded protein is CASSLGGPGEKLFF.